The 20 T cell receptor beta chains presented below share a single source sample, sequenced in a study of OX40 agonist ivuxolimab in advanced cancers. Measured with immunoSEQ multiplex PCR; TCRdb has only the in-frame clones, and not every one. The table lists 45,000 to 60,000 clones, roughly 80% of them singletons. The source was CD4+ or CD8+ T cells sorted from blood, collected in a trial of the OX40 agonist ivuxolimab. All receptors come from an adult with an advanced solid tumor such as melanoma, head and neck, liver or kidney cancer.

The V gene is TRBV9, the J gene TRBJ2-1, with D maybe TRBD1 (6 bases). The CDR3 extends over 15 amino acids. From germline, CDR1 is SGDLS and CDR2 YYNGEE. The V end lost 3 bases, the J end lost 3 bases, and 13 bases lay between the germline ends. CDR3: CASSASGAGYNEQFF. In nucleotides, the CDR3 is TGTGCCAGCAGCGCCTCAGGGGCGGGCTACAATGAGCAGTTCTTC.

This clone showed up just a few times. This chain uses TRBV18 with TRBJ1-5; D is unclear. Germline lookup yields CDR1 KGHSH and CDR2 LQKENI. This CDR3 is 14 amino acids long. The V end was cut by 2 bases, the J end by 5 bases, with 10 bases between. The CDR3 DNA is TGTGCCAGCTCACCAAAGGGAAATTATCAGCCCCAGCATTTT. It yields the protein CASSPKGNYQPQHF.

This chain connects TRBV6-4 to TRBJ2-3, with TRBD2 identical over 7 bases. Germline trimming cut 8 bases from V and 5 bases from J; bases unmatched to any gene: 7. Germline values: CDR1 MRHNA, CDR2 SNTAGT. The CDR3 totals 13 residues. CDR3 nucleotide sequence: TGTGCCAGCGCGCGGGAGCACGGAGATACGCAGTATTTT. This translates into CASAREHGDTQYF.

The chain couples TRBV5-5 to TRBJ1-6; 7 nucleotides line up with TRBD1. Germline assignment: CDR1 SGHKS and CDR2 YYEKEE (reference sequence). V gave up 0 bases and J gave up 7 bases; unmatched junction bases: 1. This CDR3 contains 14 residues. The CDR3 sequence is CASSLGQGNSPLHF. CDR3 DNA: TGTGCCAGCAGCTTGGGACAGGGAAATTCACCCCTCCACTTT.

This clone was detected once. The chain joins TRBV4-2 to TRBJ2-5, with D uncertain. The CDR3 sequence is 16 residues long. The germline V gene encodes CDR1 LGHNA and CDR2 YNFKEQ. V shed 1 base and J shed 8 bases, with 20 bases lying between them. The CDR3 loop reads CASSQAQDPRGVTQYF. The CDR3, as DNA: TGTGCCAGCAGCCAAGCCCAGGACCCCCGTGGGGTAACCCAGTACTTC.

This chain links TRBV9 with TRBJ2-7; D gene uncertain. The CDR3 extends over 14 amino acids. Germline CDR1 reads SGDLS; CDR2 reads YYNGEE. V was pared by 0 bases and J by 0 bases, with 7 bases between. The CDR3 nucleotides read TGTGCCAGCAGCGTAGGATACTACTCCTACGAGCAGTACTTC. Encoded protein: CASSVGYYSYEQYF. The whole variable domain, filled in from reference TRBV9 and TRBJ2-7, reads DSGVTQTPKHLITATGQRVTLRCSPRSGDLSVYWYQQSLDQGLQFLIQYYNGEERAKGNILERFSAQQFPDLHSELNLSSLELGDSALYFCASSVGYYSYEQYFGPGTRLTVT.

The chain has TRBV6-5 and TRBJ1-1; 10 nucleotides align to TRBD1. Germline V lookup: CDR1 MNHEY, CDR2 SVGAGI. The V and J ends lost 0 bases and 4 bases, in that order; junction bases with no gene match: 5. CDR3 size: 16 residues. The CDR3 region has the DNA TGTGCCAGCAGTTACTCGAGACAGGGGGCCGGCACTGAAGCTTTCTTT. Amino acids: CASSYSRQGAGTEAFF.

V and J are TRBV19 and TRBJ2-3, with 10 bases identical to TRBD2. The V gene end was trimmed by 6 bases and the J gene end by 4 bases; junction bases not matched to a gene: 13. This CDR3 spans 17 amino acids. The germline CDR1 and CDR2 sequences are LNHDA and SQIVND (reference sequence). DNA for the CDR3: TGTGCCAGTAGCGTCACGAACGAAGCGGGGGGGGCAGATACGCAGTATTTT. It specifies CASSVTNEAGGADTQYF.

The V and J genes are TRBV21-1 and TRBJ1-1. TRBV21-1 represents a pseudogene. This CDR3 spans 15 amino acids. The CDR3 reads CASSKEVRQNTEAFF. The CDR3 DNA reads as TGTGCCAGCAGCAAAGAGGTACGTCAGAACACTGAAGCTTTCTTT.

V usage is TRBV2 and J usage is TRBJ1-6, with D unclear. The CDR3 loop spans 16 amino acids. Trimming took off 8 bases at V and 0 bases at J, with 14 bases between the two ends. Germline lookup yields CDR1 SNHLY and CDR2 FYNNEI. The CDR3 nucleotides read TGTGCCAGCTCCGGTGGAGCTAGCTCCTATAATTCACCCCTCCACTTT. Its protein product is CASSGGASSYNSPLHF.

The genes are TRBV19 and TRBJ2-1; weak D call: TRBD2 (6 bases). The CDR3 consists of 15 residues. Germline V CDR1 and CDR2: LNHDA, SQIVND (reference sequence). V was clipped by 9 bases and J by 4 bases, with 19 bases between them. DNA of the CDR3: TGTGCCAGCCAATTTAGCGGACTTACTTACAATGAGCAGTTCTTC. It yields the protein CASQFSGLTYNEQFF. Based on the CDR3 plus reference TRBV19 and TRBJ2-1, the full variable domain is DGGITQSPKYLFRKEGQNVTLSCEQNLNHDAMYWYRQDPGQGLRLIYYSQIVNDFQKGDIAEGYSVSREKKESFPLTVTSAQKNPTAFYLCASQFSGLTYNEQFFGPGTRLTVL.

The chain has TRBV4-1 and TRBJ1-1, with 7 bases matching TRBD1. In germline, CDR1 is MGHRA, CDR2 YSYEKL. V dropped 4 bases and J dropped 3; count of bases not matched to a gene: 8. This CDR3 contains 15 residues. This CDR3 reads CASSPWTGPDTEAFF. CDR3 in DNA: TGCGCCAGCAGCCCGTGGACAGGTCCGGACACTGAAGCTTTCTTT.

The table lists this clone with a count of one. This chain links TRBV11-2 with TRBJ1-5, with D possibly being TRBD1 (5 bases). Germline CDR1 is SGHAT and CDR2 is FQNNGV. V lost 5 bases and J 5 bases, leaving 16 bases between the germline ends. The CDR3 covers 15 residues. The CDR3 is CASSTRTGGDQPQHF. The DNA of the CDR3 is TGTGCCAGCAGCACGAGAACGGGGGGAGATCAGCCCCAGCATTTT.

The chain employs TRBV11-2 and TRBJ1-3; no clear D gene. This CDR3 comprises 12 residues. The germline V and J ends were trimmed by 2 bases and 4 bases, with 3 bases remaining between them. Germline V lookup: CDR1 SGHAT, CDR2 FQNNGV. The CDR3 spells CASSLPGNTIYF. CDR3 coding DNA: TGTGCCAGCAGCTTACCAGGAAACACCATATATTTT.

CDR3 amino acids: CASSLRGTGASGGPYEQYF. In DNA form, the CDR3 reads TGCGCCAGCAGCTTGCGTGGGACAGGAGCCTCCGGGGGCCCCTACGAGCAGTACTTC. This chain uses TRBV5-1 with TRBJ2-7; 8 bases agree with TRBD1. V shed 1 base, J shed 2 bases, and the junction held 17 bases outside the gene matches. CDR1 SGHRS and CDR2 YFSETQ come from the germline V gene. The CDR3 length is 19 residues.

This chain joins TRBV4-3 and TRBJ2-7, with a possible D match to TRBD2 (5 bases). The V end was cut by 4 bases, the J end by 3 bases, with 10 bases between. Germline V gene sequence: CDR1 LGHNA, CDR2 YSLEER. This CDR3 comprises 13 residues. Here the CDR3 reads CASSLRRGYEQYF. The CDR3 coding sequence is TGCGCCAGCAGCCTCAGACGGGGCTACGAGCAGTACTTC.

The chain employs TRBV11-2 and TRBJ2-7; no clear D. V lost 1 base to trimming and J lost 3 bases, with 13 bases between them. CDR3 length equals 15 residues. CDR1 SGHAT and CDR2 FQNNGV come from the germline V gene. The CDR3 DNA follows: TGTGCCAGCAGCTTAGCTGGCTACTCGAACTACGAGCAGTACTTC. Its translation: CASSLAGYSNYEQYF.

V gene TRBV11-3 combines with J gene TRBJ1-1; D is possibly TRBD1 (5 bases). Per the germline V gene, CDR1 is SGHNT and CDR2 is YENEEA. Trimming removed 2 bases from V and 1 base from J, with 8 bases in between. This CDR3 spans 14 amino acids. The CDR3 DNA reads TGTGCCAGCAGCTTACACGGGGCGAACACTGAAGCTTTCTTT. It is translated as CASSLHGANTEAFF.

CDR3 residues: CASSRPAGATEAFF. The CDR3 DNA is TGTGCCAGCTCCCGTCCGGCAGGGGCCACTGAAGCTTTCTTT. This sequence joins TRBV18 and TRBJ1-1; the D gene is possibly TRBD1 (6 bases). Germline CDR1 reads KGHSH; CDR2 reads LQKENI. V lost 6 bases and J 4 bases, leaving 15 bases between the germline ends. This CDR3 region has 14 residues.

The chain has TRBV6-5 and TRBJ2-1; TRBD2 might be the D (5 bases). The germline V and J ends were trimmed by 8 bases and 7 bases, with 21 bases remaining between them. This CDR3 contains 15 residues. Germline V gene sequence: CDR1 MNHEY, CDR2 SVGAGI. CDR3 region: CASQKSGLRGNEQFF. For the CDR3, the DNA is TGTGCCAGCCAAAAAAGTGGACTGCGTGGGAATGAGCAGTTCTTC.